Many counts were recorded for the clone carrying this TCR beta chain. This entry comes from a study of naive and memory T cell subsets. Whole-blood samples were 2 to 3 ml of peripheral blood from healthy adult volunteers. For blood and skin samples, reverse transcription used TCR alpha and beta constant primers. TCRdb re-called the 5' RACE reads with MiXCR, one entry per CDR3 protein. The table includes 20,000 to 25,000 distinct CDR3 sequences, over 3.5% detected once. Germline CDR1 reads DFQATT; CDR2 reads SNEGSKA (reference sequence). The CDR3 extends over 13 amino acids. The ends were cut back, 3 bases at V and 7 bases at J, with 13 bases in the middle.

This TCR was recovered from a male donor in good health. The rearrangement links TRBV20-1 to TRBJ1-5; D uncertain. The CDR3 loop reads CSARNGVRQPQHF. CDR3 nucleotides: TGCAGTGCTAGGAACGGGGTGAGGCAGCCCCAGCATTTT.